Listed here are 11 T cell receptor beta chains from one sample, sequenced in a study of blood T cell repertoires in COVID-19 (dated by TCRdb to the early 2020s). The library was produced with the immunoSEQ multiplex PCR assay. TCRdb's version of the immuneACCESS table is confined to in-frame rearrangements and falls short of the full clone set. An unresolved V gene accounts for under half of the shortfall where checked; the remainder is of unknown origin. Here the sample has some 120,000 clones; 82% occur a single time. The ten top clones hold less than 9% of the sample. Material: peripheral blood. The receptors come from a man in his 70s with active or convalescent COVID-19.

The chain uses TRBV28 and TRBJ1-2; 7 nucleotides align to TRBD1. The CDR3 is made up of 15 amino acids. V lost 8 bases, J lost 4 bases, and 13 bases stayed unmatched. Germline CDR1 is MDHEN and CDR2 is SYDVKM. The CDR3 DNA follows: TGTGCCAGCGGTGTTGCACAGGGGTCTAGCTATGGCTACACCTTC. Translation: CASGVAQGSSYGYTF.

The chain has TRBV6-5 and TRBJ1-1; D is undetermined. Germline values: CDR1 MNHEY, CDR2 SVGAGI. The CDR3 extends over 15 amino acids. Trimming shortened V by 0 bases and J by 4 bases, and 12 bases separated the two germline ends. CDR3 amino acids: CASSYSFNSGTEAFF. CDR3 nucleotide sequence: TGTGCCAGCAGTTACTCTTTCAACAGTGGCACTGAAGCTTTCTTT.

The rearrangement links TRBV7-2 to TRBJ1-5; TRBD1 is a possible D gene (6 bases). Germline V gives CDR1 SGHTA, CDR2 FQGNSA. This CDR3 has 15 amino acids. Deletions cut 5 bases from V and 5 bases from J, with 16 bases between. The CDR3 is CASSPGGPGDQPQHF. The CDR3 bases are TGTGCCAGCAGCCCGGGGGGCCCAGGGGATCAGCCCCAGCATTTT.

The rearrangement joins TRBV6-2 or TRBV6-3 to TRBJ2-1; 7 bases match TRBD1. The V gene end was trimmed by 0 bases and the J gene end by 1 base; junction bases not matched to a gene: 3. CDR3 length equals 16 residues. Germline V gene lookup returns CDR1 MNHEY and CDR2 SVGEGT. The CDR3, as DNA: TGTGCCAGCAGTTACTCCCCGACAGGGTCCTACAATGAGCAGTTCTTC. It specifies CASSYSPTGSYNEQFF.

The chain has TRBV27 and TRBJ2-1; possibly TRBD1 for D (6 bases). Trimming cost V 5 bases and J 4 bases, with 18 bases left between them. Germline V gene lookup returns CDR1 MNHEY and CDR2 SMNVEV (reference sequence). This CDR3 is 16 amino acids long. In nucleotides, the CDR3 is TGTGCCAGCAGTCCCCCAGGGGCGGACCGTTACAATGAGCAGTTCTTC. It yields the protein CASSPPGADRYNEQFF.

This clone has only a few counts. V is TRBV2 and J is TRBJ2-3; 8 bases align to TRBD2. Trimming cost V 3 bases and J 6 bases; bases outside gene matches: 8. The germline V gene has CDR1 SNHLY and CDR2 FYNNEI. The CDR3 is 15 amino acids. The CDR3 nucleotides read TGTGCCAGCAGTGAGAGTGCGGGGGGACTGGATACGCAGTATTTT. Translation: CASSESAGGLDTQYF.

The CDR3 nucleotides are TGTGCCAGCAGCGGGATGACAGGGGGTACAACTAATGAAAAACTGTTTTTT. It translates to CASSGMTGGTTNEKLFF. V and J are TRBV5-6 and TRBJ1-4; 9 nucleotides line up with TRBD1. The CDR3 is 17 residues long. Trimming removed 4 bases from V and 0 bases from J; junction bases left unmatched: 7. CDR1 and CDR2 (germline): SGHDT, YYEEEE. The full variable domain, its missing parts supplied by reference TRBV5-6 and TRBJ1-4, is DAGVTQSPTHLIKTRGQQVTLRCSPKSGHDTVSWYQQALGQGPQFIFQYYEEEERQRGNFPDRFSGHQFPNYSSELNVNALLLGDSALYLCASSGMTGGTTNEKLFFGSGTQLSVL.

This chain connects TRBV13 to TRBJ2-3, with D unresolved. The CDR3 is 14 amino acids. Deletions cut 0 bases from V and 2 bases from J, with 6 bases between. Germline V gene lookup returns CDR1 PRHDT and CDR2 FYEKMQ (reference sequence). The CDR3 loop is CASSLGLPTDTQYF. CDR3 sequence (DNA): TGTGCCAGCAGCTTAGGCCTCCCCACAGATACGCAGTATTTT.

CDR3 nucleotides: TGTGCCAGCAGCCTACGAACACAGGGCACTTCACCCCTCCACTTT. Residues: CASSLRTQGTSPLHF. V is TRBV7-2 and J is TRBJ1-6; D is possibly TRBD1 (6 bases). Germline V gives CDR1 SGHTA, CDR2 FQGNSA. V lost 5 bases to trimming and J lost 9 bases, with 17 bases between them. The CDR3 has 15 amino acids. Drawing the rest from reference TRBV7-2 and TRBJ1-6, the complete variable domain is GAGVSQSPSNKVTEKGKDVELRCDPISGHTALYWYRQSLGQGLEFLIYFQGNSAPDKSGLPSDRFSAERTGGSVSTLTIQRTQQEDSAVYLCASSLRTQGTSPLHFGNGTRLTVT.

The rearrangement uses TRBV2 and TRBJ2-7; TRBD2 is a possible D gene (5 bases). In germline, CDR1 is SNHLY, CDR2 FYNNEI. The length of the CDR3 is 13 residues. The V gene lost 5 bases and the J gene lost 3 bases, with 11 bases spanning the gap. Here the CDR3 reads CASSTRTGYEQYF. Written as DNA, the CDR3 is TGTGCCAGCAGTACCCGGACTGGCTACGAGCAGTACTTC.

V is TRBV5-4 and J is TRBJ2-3; D remains unclear. The CDR3 has 15 amino acids. Germline V gene lookup returns CDR1 SGHNT and CDR2 YYREEE (reference sequence). Deletions cut 0 bases from V and 0 bases from J, with 8 bases between. CDR3 in DNA: TGTGCCAGCAGCTTGGGCGGAAAAAGCACAGATACGCAGTATTTT. The encoded protein is CASSLGGKSTDTQYF.